Presented here are 29 T cell receptor beta chains from one specimen sequenced in a study of technical replicates of blood from several donors. Profiling relied on immunoSEQ multiplex PCR, and the TCRdb table lists in-frame clones only, not all of them. The sample lists 70,000 to 90,000 clones; over 85% were seen once. The sequenced material came from T cells isolated from PBMCs. Receptors were obtained from a human donor in good health.

This chain links TRBV7-9 with TRBJ2-5, with 7 positions matching TRBD1. The germline V gene encodes CDR1 SEHNR and CDR2 FQNEAQ (reference sequence). The V segment lost 3 bases and the J segment 2 bases; nucleotides outside the gene matches: 3. The CDR3 spans 14 residues. This CDR3 reads CASSFPGQQETQYF. Here the CDR3 DNA reads TGTGCCAGCAGCTTCCCGGGACAGCAAGAGACCCAGTACTTC. Combining the CDR3 with reference TRBV7-9 and TRBJ2-5 gives the whole variable domain DTGVSQNPRHKITKRGQNVTFRCDPISEHNRLYWYRQTLGQGPEFLTYFQNEAQLEKSRLLSDRFSAERPKGSFSTLEIQRTEQGDSAMYLCASSFPGQQETQYFGPGTRLLVL.

V is TRBV11-2 and J is TRBJ1-3, with D possibly matching TRBD1 (6 bases). The V gene's germline CDR1 is SGHAT and CDR2 FQNNGV. Trimming removed 4 bases from V and 0 bases from J, with 7 bases in between. The CDR3 extends over 14 amino acids. The CDR3 protein is CASSSGHSGNTIYF. The CDR3 DNA sequence: TGTGCCAGCAGCTCGGGACACTCTGGAAACACCATATATTTT.

The chain joins TRBV5-1 to TRBJ2-7, with TRBD2 identical over 7 bases. This CDR3 contains 16 residues. J gave up 4 bases and V 0 bases, and 10 bases lay outside the gene matches. Germline CDR1 reads SGHRS; CDR2 reads YFSETQ. The CDR3 DNA is TGCGCCAGCAGCTTGGTAGTGGTTGGTAGCGGGTACGAGCAGTACTTC. Its protein is CASSLVVVGSGYEQYF.

The chain is built from TRBV5-4 and TRBJ2-7; 14 positions match TRBD2. The CDR3 covers 14 residues. Trimming at V came to 6 bases and at J to 4 bases, leaving 3 bases not matched to a gene. The V gene's germline CDR1 is SGHNT and CDR2 YYREEE (reference sequence). In DNA form, the CDR3 reads TGTGCCAGCAAGACTAGCGGGAGGGCTTACGAGCAGTACTTC. Residues: CASKTSGRAYEQYF.

This chain links TRBV19 with TRBJ2-7, with 9 nucleotides matching TRBD1. J was trimmed by 6 bases and V by 6 bases; bases with no gene match: 9. This CDR3 has 14 residues. The germline gives CDR1 LNHDA, CDR2 SQIVND (reference sequence). The CDR3 protein is CASREPGQGSEQYF. CDR3 coding DNA: TGTGCCAGTAGGGAACCGGGACAGGGAAGCGAGCAGTACTTC.

The table lists this clone with a count of one. The chain recombines TRBV2 with TRBJ2-7; possible D gene TRBD1, 6 bases. From germline, CDR1 is SNHLY and CDR2 FYNNEI. Trimming stripped 6 bases from V and 6 bases from J, with 18 bases between. This CDR3 is built from 14 residues. The chain's CDR3 is CASRKEGPGAEQYF. In nucleotides, the CDR3 is TGTGCCAGCAGGAAAGAAGGTCCAGGGGCCGAGCAGTACTTC.

The genes are TRBV28 and TRBJ2-5; 7 bases match TRBD1. J lost 0 bases, V lost 2 bases, and 21 bases had no gene match. This CDR3 is built from 21 residues. Germline V gene data show CDR1 as MDHEN and CDR2 as SYDVKM. The CDR3 coding sequence is TGTGCCAGCAGTTTAACCCTACTTGGACAGGCTCGGGTTAAGTACCAAGAGACCCAGTACTTC. Amino acids: CASSLTLLGQARVKYQETQYF. The full variable domain, in which reference TRBV28 and TRBJ2-5 provide the parts outside the CDR3, is DVKVTQSSRYLVKRTGEKVFLECVQDMDHENMFWYRQDPGLGLRLIYFSYDVKMKEKGDIPEGYSVSREKKERFSLILESASTNQTSMYLCASSLTLLGQARVKYQETQYFGPGTRLLVL.

The V call is TRBV6-6, the J call TRBJ2-1; 14 bases line up with TRBD2. The CDR3 length is 16 residues. V lost 0 bases, J lost 9 bases, and 4 bases stayed unmatched. Germline-derived CDR1 and CDR2 are MNHNY and SVGAGI (reference sequence). The chain's CDR3 is CASSYSTSGGGGEQFF. Written as DNA, the CDR3 is TGTGCCAGCAGTTACTCGACTAGCGGGGGGGGCGGTGAGCAGTTCTTC.

The rearrangement joins TRBV28 to TRBJ2-7; D is unresolved. Trimming removed 6 bases at V and 0 bases at J, with 3 bases between. Germline V lookup: CDR1 MDHEN, CDR2 SYDVKM. There are 11 residues in the CDR3. CDR3 region: CASSRSYEQYF. For the CDR3, the DNA is TGTGCCAGCAGCCGCTCCTACGAGCAGTACTTC.

The rearrangement uses TRBV2 and TRBJ1-5; maybe TRBD1 (5 bases). This CDR3 is 16 amino acids long. Trimming took 2 bases from V and 2 from J, leaving 13 bases between them. The germline V gene has CDR1 SNHLY and CDR2 FYNNEI. The CDR3 DNA reads as TGTGCCAGCAGTGAAAGAGGTGGGACTGGCAATCAGCCCCAGCATTTT. This translates into CASSERGGTGNQPQHF.

The V gene is TRBV5-8, the J gene TRBJ1-5; 10 bases are shared with TRBD1. Germline assignment: CDR1 SGHTS and CDR2 YDEGEE. The CDR3 consists of 17 residues. J gave up 6 bases and V 3 bases, and 12 bases lay outside the gene matches. CDR3 coding DNA: TGTGCCAGCAGCTACCCTGGACAGGGGGAAGGTAGTCAGCCCCAGCATTTT. It translates to CASSYPGQGEGSQPQHF.

The chain is built from TRBV11-3 and TRBJ1-5, with D uncertain. Germline V gene sequence: CDR1 SGHNT, CDR2 YENEEA. Deletions cut 5 bases from V and 7 bases from J, with 9 bases between. This CDR3 comprises 12 residues. CDR3 sequence (DNA): TGTGCCAGCAGCCCCCTGAGCCAGCCCCAGCATTTT. Its protein is CASSPLSQPQHF.

This chain connects TRBV19 to TRBJ2-3, with 8 bases aligning to TRBD1. V shed 6 bases and J 1 base; nucleotides not matched to a gene: 9. CDR1 and CDR2 from the germline V gene are LNHDA and SQIVND (reference sequence). This CDR3 is built from 16 residues. This CDR3 is CASSIGQGQGTDTQYF. The CDR3 region has the DNA TGTGCCAGTAGCATCGGACAGGGCCAGGGCACAGATACGCAGTATTTT. The variable domain in full, completed from reference TRBV19 and TRBJ2-3, reads DGGITQSPKYLFRKEGQNVTLSCEQNLNHDAMYWYRQDPGQGLRLIYYSQIVNDFQKGDIAEGYSVSREKKESFPLTVTSAQKNPTAFYLCASSIGQGQGTDTQYFGPGTRLTVL.

The rearrangement joins TRBV2 to TRBJ1-4, with 11 bases lining up with TRBD1. J was trimmed by 2 bases and V by 9 bases; bases with no gene match: 5. The germline CDR1 and CDR2 sequences are SNHLY and FYNNEI. The length of the CDR3 is 15 residues. The CDR3 here is CASRDRGNTNEKLFF. In DNA form, the CDR3 reads TGTGCCAGTCGGGACAGGGGGAATACTAATGAAAAACTGTTTTTT.

The chain combines TRBV5-1 with TRBJ2-3; D might be TRBD1 (5 bases). The CDR3 has 14 residues. Germline loops: CDR1 SGHRS, CDR2 YFSETQ. Trimming took off 0 bases at V and 0 bases at J, with 5 bases between the two ends. This CDR3 is CASSLGQSTDTQYF. The CDR3 DNA sequence: TGCGCCAGCAGCTTGGGACAGAGCACAGATACGCAGTATTTT.

J is TRBJ2-2 and V is TRBV14, with D maybe TRBD2 (5 bases). Trimming removed 0 bases at V and 0 bases at J, with 14 bases between. In germline, CDR1 is SGHDN, CDR2 FVKESK. The CDR3 loop spans 18 amino acids. CDR3: CASSQERVERSNTGELFF. The CDR3 DNA follows: TGTGCCAGCAGCCAAGAGAGGGTCGAGAGATCGAACACCGGGGAGCTGTTTTTT.

This clone was observed once. The rearrangement uses TRBV30 and TRBJ2-5, with a weak D call TRBD1 (6 bases). V was trimmed by 3 bases and J by 5 bases, leaving 13 bases between them. The CDR3 contains 13 residues. The germline V gene encodes CDR1 GTSNPN and CDR2 SVGIG (reference sequence). The CDR3 sequence: CAWSRGIAETQYF. The DNA of the CDR3 is TGTGCCTGGAGCAGGGGAATAGCGGAGACCCAGTACTTC.

This rearrangement joins TRBV14 to TRBJ2-1; D is uncertain. CDR3 size: 11 residues. Germline V lookup: CDR1 SGHDN, CDR2 FVKESK. V lost 5 bases and J lost 6, with 5 bases in between. CDR3 region: CASSYSNEQFF. CDR3 bases: TGTGCCAGCAGCTATAGCAATGAGCAGTTCTTC.

The chain couples TRBV2 to TRBJ1-5, with TRBD1 identical over 10 bases. The ends lost 6 bases at V and 3 bases at J; junction bases unmatched: 11. There are 17 residues in the CDR3. Germline V CDR1 and CDR2: SNHLY, FYNNEI. The CDR3 loop is CASSISRDRGFNQPQHF. The DNA of the CDR3 is TGTGCCAGCAGCATCTCCCGGGACAGGGGATTCAATCAGCCCCAGCATTTT.

The rearrangement joins TRBV7-6 to TRBJ1-1; 7 bases match TRBD1. V trimming: 2 bases; J trimming: 0 bases; junction bases outside the gene matches: 9. CDR3 size: 17 residues. Germline V gene sequence: CDR1 SGHVS, CDR2 FNYEAQ. The CDR3 DNA sequence: TGTGCCAGCAGCTTACTCCTATCACAGGGGATGAACACTGAAGCTTTCTTT. It specifies CASSLLLSQGMNTEAFF.

The J gene is TRBJ2-1, the V gene TRBV4-2; unclear D gene. Germline V CDR1 and CDR2: LGHNA, YNFKEQ. The ends were cut back, 4 bases at V and 9 bases at J, with 10 bases in the middle. This CDR3 region has 12 residues. The CDR3 bases are TGTGCCAGCAGCCCCCCTGCTACTGAGCAGTTCTTC. Translating gives CASSPPATEQFF.

V and J are TRBV29-1 and TRBJ2-7; the D gene is possibly TRBD2 (5 bases). The CDR3 has 12 amino acids. CDR1 is SQVTM and CDR2 is ANQGSEA in the germline V gene. Trimming removed 6 bases from V and 4 bases from J, with 13 bases in between. The CDR3 DNA reads as TGCAGCGTCTCAGAGCGGCAATACGAGCAGTACTTC. This encodes CSVSERQYEQYF.

The genes are TRBV7-2 and TRBJ1-1; 7 nucleotides agree with TRBD1. V lost 4 bases to trimming and J lost 3 bases; unmatched junction nucleotides: 5. Germline CDR1 is SGHTA and CDR2 is FQGNSA. The CDR3 consists of 14 residues. CDR3 in amino acids: CASSSRQGYTEAFF. For the CDR3, the DNA is TGTGCCAGCAGCTCGAGACAGGGCTACACTGAAGCTTTCTTT.

The V gene is TRBV30, the J gene TRBJ2-7; weak D call: TRBD2 (7 bases). V lost 5 bases to trimming and J lost 3 bases, with 20 bases between them. The germline gives CDR1 GTSNPN, CDR2 SVGIG (reference sequence). The CDR3 is 15 residues long. The CDR3 coding sequence is TGTGCCTGGGAGACACTCGGGGGGCCCAACTACGAGCAGTACTTC. Protein sequence: CAWETLGGPNYEQYF.

This chain uses TRBV18 with TRBJ2-7; 7 bases agree with TRBD1. V was clipped by 6 bases and J by 4 bases; unmatched bases: 9. There are 14 residues in the CDR3. Per germline, CDR1 KGHSH and CDR2 LQKENI. CDR3 nucleotide sequence: TGTGCCAGCTCTTCCGGACAGGAGATATACGAGCAGTACTTC. This sequence encodes CASSSGQEIYEQYF.

The chain has TRBV28 and TRBJ2-7; the match to TRBD1 covers 7 bases. The germline V gene has CDR1 MDHEN and CDR2 SYDVKM. The CDR3 sequence is 16 residues long. The trim removed 1 base at V and 7 bases at J, leaving 13 bases unmatched. CDR3 protein: CASSLYDARGPGEQYF. The CDR3 nucleotides read TGTGCCAGCAGTTTATACGATGCAAGGGGGCCGGGGGAGCAGTACTTC.

The CDR3 spells CARLQGLSNTEAFF. CDR3 sequence (DNA): TGTGCCAGACTTCAGGGACTCTCGAACACTGAAGCTTTCTTT. This chain uses TRBV2 with TRBJ1-1; TRBD1 is a possible D gene (5 bases). Germline V gives CDR1 SNHLY, CDR2 FYNNEI. The CDR3 has 14 residues. With 9 bases removed from V and 1 base from J, the gap between germline ends came to 15 bases.

On this clone itself: The germline gene is not matched at one end of the junction; a read error may be the cause. The chain employs TRBV20-1 and TRBJ2-7; D is unresolved. The germline gives CDR1 DFQATT, CDR2 SNEGSKA (reference sequence). CDR3 length equals 11 residues. The CDR3 region has the DNA TGCAGCGCTACGAGCTCCTACGAGCAGTACTTC. Translating gives CSATSSYEQYF.

This chain links TRBV14 with TRBJ1-1; D is unresolved. The CDR3 is 16 residues long. V was pared by 0 bases and J by 0 bases, with 11 bases between. The germline V gene encodes CDR1 SGHDN and CDR2 FVKESK. The CDR3 spells CASSQDHALMNTEAFF. Here the CDR3 DNA reads TGTGCCAGCAGCCAAGATCACGCACTCATGAACACTGAAGCTTTCTTT.